A selection of T cell receptor beta chains follows, all from one sample in a study of blood T cells in healthy people across ages. TCRdb reprocessed the 5' RACE reads with MiXCR, giving one entry per CDR3 protein. The table includes over 1,500,000 distinct CDR3 sequences, about two fifths detected once. The sequenced material came from blood. These TCRs come from a human donor in good health. CDR3s include the opening cysteine and the closing phenylalanine or tryptophan. Each record gives: V gene, CDR3 length, J gene, clone size, D gene, CDR3 DNA, CDR3 protein. A D gene is named only where the DNA matches it firmly. Size tells how often a clone was seen (once, few, many) or the class of an expanded clone, and some rows leave it out.

>TRBV7-2|15|TRBJ2-3|few|NA
TGTGCCAGCAGCTTAGGGGGGGCTCCGGGTTATACGCAGTATTTT
CASSLGGAPGYTQYF
>TRBV6-1|12|TRBJ2-1|NA|NA
TGTGCCAGCAGGGACCCGACGGAGACCCAGTTCTTC
CASRDPTETQFF
>TRBV4-1|18|TRBJ2-7|NA|TRBD1
TGCGCCAGCAGCCAAGAAAGACTGACAGGGCCCTTCTCCTACGAGCAGTACTTC
CASSQERLTGPFSYEQYF
>TRBV20-1|16|TRBJ2-4|many|TRBD1
TGCAGTGCTGTCGGGACAGCCGGAGGCACCAAAAACATTCAGTACTTC
CSAVGTAGGTKNIQYF
>TRBV7-2|18|TRBJ2-5|few|TRBD2
TGTGCCAGCAGCATCACTAGCGGGGGGGCGGCGGAGCAAGAGACCCAGTACTTC
CASSITSGGAAEQETQYF
>TRBV15|15|TRBJ2-3|NA|NA
TGTGCCACCAGCTTCTTTAGCGGAGGCACAGATACGCAGTATTTT
CATSFFSGGTDTQYF
>TRBV10-3|14|TRBJ2-5|few|NA
TGTGCCATCAGGGTCGGGGCAAACGAGGGGACCCAGTACTTC
CAIRVGANEGTQYF
>TRBV20-1|14|TRBJ2-6|NA|NA
TGCAGTGCTAGATATGTGGCTGGGGCCAACGTCCTGACTTTC
CSARYVAGANVLTF
>TRBV25-1|17|TRBJ2-5|few|NA
TGTGCCAGCAGTGAATCCCCCCGGGGGGCTTGGTCGGAGACCCAGTACTTC
CASSESPRGAWSETQYF
>TRBV20-1|15|TRBJ1-5|few|NA
TGCAGTACCGCAAGCCCTACAGAGATGAATCAGCCCCAGCATTTT
CSTASPTEMNQPQHF
>TRBV6-2/TRBV6-3|15|TRBJ2-3|few|TRBD2
TGTGCCAGCAGTTCCCCCACTAGCGGCGCAGATACGCAGTATTTT
CASSSPTSGADTQYF
>TRBV4-3|17|TRBJ2-5|NA|NA
TGCGCCAGCAGCCAAGATCCTCCGGGGGCCGAGGGCTACGAACAGTACTTC
CASSQDPPGAEGYEQYF
>TRBV7-3|15|TRBJ2-2|NA|NA
TGTGCCAGCAGCAATTCGATCGGGGGTATAGGGGAGCTGTTTTTT
CASSNSIGGIGELFF
>TRBV29-1|13|TRBJ1-1|NA|NA
TGCAGCGTTGATGACAGGCTGAACACTGAAGCTTTCTTT
CSVDDRLNTEAFF
>TRBV6-6|14|TRBJ2-7|NA|NA
TGTGCCAGCAGGCAGCCGGGTCCTTCATACGAGCAGTACTTC
CASRQPGPSYEQYF
>TRBV29-1|12|TRBJ2-3|NA|NA
TGCAGCGTTCAGAGTGGGCCAGATACGCAGTATTTT
CSVQSGPDTQYF
>TRBV12-3/TRBV12-4|15|TRBJ1-1|NA|NA
TGTGCCAGCAGCCCAGGGGTGGGGGTGGACACTGAAGCTTTCTTT
CASSPGVGVDTEAFF
>TRBV20-1|16|TRBJ2-1|NA|TRBD2
TGCAGTGCTCCCGGGACTAGCGGGGGCTCATGGAATGAGCAGTTCTTC
CSAPGTSGGSWNEQFF
>TRBV11-2|15|TRBJ2-5|many|TRBD2
TGTGCCAGCAGCTTTGAGGGCGGGGGAGGAGAGACCCAGTACTTC
CASSFEGGGGETQYF
>TRBV20-1|14|TRBJ1-1|few|NA
TGCAGTGCTTCCCCGCAGTTGTGGGACACTGAAGCTTTCTTT
CSASPQLWDTEAFF
>TRBV27|15|TRBJ2-1|NA|TRBD2
TGTGCCAGCACTAAGACTAGCGGGGGCTACAATGAGCAGTTCTTC
CASTKTSGGYNEQFF
>TRBV27|15|TRBJ1-4|NA|NA
TGTGCCAGCAGTTCCCTCGGGACGGCCTATGAAAAACTGTTTTTT
CASSSLGTAYEKLFF
>TRBV5-1|15|TRBJ1-1|NA|NA
TGCGCCAGCAGCTTGGGGACCCCAGTGAACACTGAAGCTTTCTTT
CASSLGTPVNTEAFF
>TRBV5-1|14|TRBJ2-5|NA|NA
TGCGCCAGCAGGGAGTTAGACGGAGAAGAGACCCAGTACTTC
CASRELDGEETQYF
>TRBV7-2|14|TRBJ2-3|NA|NA
TGTGCCAGCAGCCCAGGGGACGTCACAGATACGCAGTATTTT
CASSPGDVTDTQYF
>TRBV4-3|17|TRBJ1-2|NA|NA
TGCGCCAGCAGCCAAGATCAGGGGACTTTATTTACCTATGGCTACACCTTC
CASSQDQGTLFTYGYTF
>TRBV20-1|16|TRBJ1-4|NA|NA
TGCAGTGCTCAAACCTACGGCGGGGGGGAGGGTGAAAAACTGTTTTTT
CSAQTYGGGEGEKLFF
>TRBV4-3|20|TRBJ2-7|NA|NA
TGCGCCAGCAGCCAAGATCGGGGTGGGTTGGGATACAGCTTATCGTACGAGCAGTACTTC
CASSQDRGGLGYSLSYEQYF
>TRBV4-2|13|TRBJ1-1|few|NA
TGTGCCAGCAGCGGCACGGAGAGCACTGAAGCTTTCTTT
CASSGTESTEAFF
>TRBV5-1|13|TRBJ2-5|few|NA
TGCGCCAGCAGCTTGGGACTTACCGAGACCCAGTACTTC
CASSLGLTETQYF
>TRBV5-1|15|TRBJ1-6|NA|NA
TGCGCCAGCAGCTTGGATGGGGGGGAACCTATTTCCCTCCACTTT
CASSLDGGEPISLHF
>TRBV7-2|14|TRBJ2-7|few|TRBD2
TGTGCCAGCAGCTTATCGGGGGGGCGGGACGAGCAGTACTTC
CASSLSGGRDEQYF
>TRBV7-3|16|TRBJ2-7|few|NA
TGTGCCAGCAGCTTAGGTTCCCCGGGCTTATCCTACGAGCAGTACTTC
CASSLGSPGLSYEQYF
>TRBV5-1|13|TRBJ1-2|NA|NA
TGTGCCAGCAGCTTCGGGGGGGCGGATGGCTACACCTTC
CASSFGGADGYTF
>TRBV2|13|TRBJ2-3|few|NA
TGTGCCAGCATAAGGGAACCCACAGATACGCAGTATTTT
CASIREPTDTQYF
>TRBV7-9|13|TRBJ1-1|NA|NA
TGTGCCAGCAGCTTATTAGGAGTAGGTGAAGCTTTCTTT
CASSLLGVGEAFF